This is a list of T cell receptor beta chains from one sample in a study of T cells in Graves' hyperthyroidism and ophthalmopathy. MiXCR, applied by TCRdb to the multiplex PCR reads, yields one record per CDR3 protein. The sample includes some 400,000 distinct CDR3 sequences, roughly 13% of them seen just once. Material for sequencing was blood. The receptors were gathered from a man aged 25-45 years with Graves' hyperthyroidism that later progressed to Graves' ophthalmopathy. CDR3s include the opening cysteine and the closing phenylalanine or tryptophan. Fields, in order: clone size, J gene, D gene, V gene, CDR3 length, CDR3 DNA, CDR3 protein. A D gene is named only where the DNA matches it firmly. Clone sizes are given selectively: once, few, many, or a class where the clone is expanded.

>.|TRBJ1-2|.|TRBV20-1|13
TGCAGTGCTAGATTGGGGGACGGCTATGGCTACACCTTC
CSARLGDGYGYTF
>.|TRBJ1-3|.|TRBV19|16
TGTGCCAGTAGTCCTCGCTTCTCCCCCTCTGGAAACACCATATATTTT
CASSPRFSPSGNTIYF
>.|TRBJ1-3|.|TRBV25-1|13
TGTGCCAGCAGTGCCATTTTAGGAAACACCATATATTTT
CASSAILGNTIYF
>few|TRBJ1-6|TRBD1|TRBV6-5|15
TGTGCCAGCAGTTATAGGTACAGGGGAAATTCACCCCTCCACTTT
CASSYRYRGNSPLHF
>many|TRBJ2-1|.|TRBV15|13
TGTGCCACCAGCAACGGGGTCTACAATGAGCAGTTCTTC
CATSNGVYNEQFF
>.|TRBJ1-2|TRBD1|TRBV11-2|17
TGTGCCAGCAGCCCCGGACAGGGAGCATCGAAGAAGTATGGCTACACCTTC
CASSPGQGASKKYGYTF
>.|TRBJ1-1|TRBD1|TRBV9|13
TGTGCCAGCAGCGTCCGTGGGACAGCTGAAGCTTTCTTT
CASSVRGTAEAFF
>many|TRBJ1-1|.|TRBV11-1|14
TGTGCCAGCAGCTGGGGGGCGGCGAACACTGAAGCTTTCTTT
CASSWGAANTEAFF
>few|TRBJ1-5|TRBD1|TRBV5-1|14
TGCGCCAGCAGCCCACAGGGGGCGGACCAGCCCCAGCATTTT
CASSPQGADQPQHF
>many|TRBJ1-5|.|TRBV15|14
TGTGCCACCAGCAAGGTAGGGGGCAATCAGCCCCAGCATTTT
CATSKVGGNQPQHF
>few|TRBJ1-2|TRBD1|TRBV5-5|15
TGTGCCAGCAGCTTGGCCCGGACAGGGGCTAAGGGCTACACCTTC
CASSLARTGAKGYTF
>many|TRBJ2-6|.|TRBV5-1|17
TGCGCCAGCAGCTCGGAGTGGTCTAGCTCTGGGGCCAACGTCCTGACTTTC
CASSSEWSSSGANVLTF
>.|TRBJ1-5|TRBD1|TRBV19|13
TGTGCCTGGAGTGGGACAGGGACTCAGCCCCAGCATTTT
CAWSGTGTQPQHF
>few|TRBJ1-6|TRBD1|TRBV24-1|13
TGTGCCACCAGTGGGACAGGGGGGTCACCCCTCCACTTT
CATSGTGGSPLHF
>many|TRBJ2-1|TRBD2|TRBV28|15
TGTGCCAGCAGTTTAGAACTAGCGGGGATGGATGAGCAGTTCTTC
CASSLELAGMDEQFF
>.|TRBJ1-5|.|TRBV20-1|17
TGCAGTGCTAGAGATTGGGAGTCTATAAGGAGCAATCAGCCCCAGCATTTT
CSARDWESIRSNQPQHF
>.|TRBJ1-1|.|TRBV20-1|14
TGCAGTGCTAGACACGGGGGCATGGACACTGAAGCTTTCTTT
CSARHGGMDTEAFF
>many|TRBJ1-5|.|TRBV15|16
TGTGCCACCAGCAGACGGACGGTATCTAGCAATCAGCCCCAGCATTTT
CATSRRTVSSNQPQHF
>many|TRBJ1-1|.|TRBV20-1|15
TGCAGTGCTAGTGGGGGGGGAGGGATGAACACTGAAGCTTTCTTT
CSASGGGGMNTEAFF
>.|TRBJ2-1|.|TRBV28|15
TGTGCCAGCAGTTTAGCGGCTAGCGATTACAATGAGCAGTTCTTC
CASSLAASDYNEQFF
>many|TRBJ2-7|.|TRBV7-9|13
TGTGCCAGCAGCCCAATCAGCTCCTACGAGCAGTACTTC
CASSPISSYEQYF
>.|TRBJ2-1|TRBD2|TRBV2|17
TGTGCCAGCAGTGACGGTAGCGGGGGGTTTCTTCGCAATGAGCAGTTCTTC
CASSDGSGGFLRNEQFF
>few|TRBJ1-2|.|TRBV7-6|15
TGTGCCAGCAGCGACATCCGGGGACGGAACTATGGCTACACCTTC
CASSDIRGRNYGYTF
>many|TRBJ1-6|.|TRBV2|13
TGTGCCAGCAGTGCCCTAGATAATTCACCCCTCCACTTT
CASSALDNSPLHF
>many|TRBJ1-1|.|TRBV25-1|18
TGTGCCAGCAGTAACTCCGGGCCCTCCCGGGGGGTGAACACTGAAGCTTTCTTT
CASSNSGPSRGVNTEAFF
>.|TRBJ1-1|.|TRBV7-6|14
TGTGCCAGCAGCTTAGCAGTCAGTCCTACCGAAGCTTTCTTT
CASSLAVSPTEAFF
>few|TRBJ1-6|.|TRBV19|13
TGTGCCAGTAGTAAGGACAGAAATTCACCCCTCCACTTT
CASSKDRNSPLHF
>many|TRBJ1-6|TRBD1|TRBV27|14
TGTGCCAGCAGCATACAGGGGGCTCGTTCACCCCTCCACTTT
CASSIQGARSPLHF
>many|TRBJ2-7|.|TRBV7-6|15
TGTGCCAGCAGCTTAGGGCTAGGGGGGTCCTACGAGCAGTACTTC
CASSLGLGGSYEQYF
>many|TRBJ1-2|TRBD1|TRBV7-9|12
TGTGCCAGCAGACAGGGACAGCTCGGCTACACCTTC
CASRQGQLGYTF
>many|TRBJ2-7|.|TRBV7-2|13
TGTGCCAGCAGCTTAGTTGTCAGGCACGAGCAGTACTTC
CASSLVVRHEQYF
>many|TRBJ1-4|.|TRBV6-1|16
TGTGCCAGCAGTATCGTGGGGGGCGGTGACAATGAAAAACTGTTTTTT
CASSIVGGGDNEKLFF
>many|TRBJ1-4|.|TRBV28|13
TGTGCCAGCAGTTTACTTAAAGGGGGAAAACTGTTTTTT
CASSLLKGGKLFF
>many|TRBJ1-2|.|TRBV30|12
TGTGCCGGAGGGGGTTTTAACTATGGCTACACCTTC
CAGGGFNYGYTF
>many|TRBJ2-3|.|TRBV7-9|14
TGTGCCAGCACCCGGTCCGTCCCGGGGGATACGCAGTATTTT
CASTRSVPGDTQYF
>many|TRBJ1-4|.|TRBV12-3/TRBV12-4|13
TGTGCCAGCAGTCCCGGTCCTAATGAAAAACTGTTTTTT
CASSPGPNEKLFF
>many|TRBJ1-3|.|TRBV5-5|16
TGTGCCAGCAGCTTGGCTGGTCTTAGCTCTGGAAACACCATATATTTT
CASSLAGLSSGNTIYF
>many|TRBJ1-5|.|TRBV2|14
TGTGCCAGCAGTGATCGGCAGGGTGTACAGCCCCAGCATTTT
CASSDRQGVQPQHF
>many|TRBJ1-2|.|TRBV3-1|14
TGTGCCAGCAGCCATCCCAGCGACCGATATGGCTACACCTTC
CASSHPSDRYGYTF
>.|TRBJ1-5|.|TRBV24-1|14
TGTGCCACCAGTGATGAGACAGGACTTCAGCCCCAGCATTTT
CATSDETGLQPQHF
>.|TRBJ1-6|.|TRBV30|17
TGTGCCTGGAGTGAGGGATCGGCGATTCCCCTGAATTCACCCCTCCACTTT
CAWSEGSAIPLNSPLHF
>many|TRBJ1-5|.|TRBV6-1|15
TGTGCCAGCAGTGAAATGCAGGGGACGGGTCAGCCCCAGCATTTT
CASSEMQGTGQPQHF
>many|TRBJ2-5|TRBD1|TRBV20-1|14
TGCAGTGCTAGAGGGACAGGGCGTCGAGAGACCCAGTACTTC
CSARGTGRRETQYF
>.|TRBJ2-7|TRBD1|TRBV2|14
TGTGCCAGCAGTGGACAGGGGTTTTTCAACGAGCAGTACTTC
CASSGQGFFNEQYF
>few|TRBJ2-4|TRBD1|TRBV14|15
TGTGCCAGCAGCCAAGAATGGACAGGGAAAAACATTCAGTACTTC
CASSQEWTGKNIQYF
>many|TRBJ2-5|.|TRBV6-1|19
TGTGCCAGCAGTGAAAAGGCCCCCGGGACACCGATGATGGAAGAGACCCAGTACTTC
CASSEKAPGTPMMEETQYF
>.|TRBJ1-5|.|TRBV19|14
TGTGCCAGTAGGGATAGGGTGATGGGGCAGCCCCAGCATTTT
CASRDRVMGQPQHF
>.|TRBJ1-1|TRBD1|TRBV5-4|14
TGTGCCAGCAGCTCCCGGGACAGACACACTGAAGCTTTCTTT
CASSSRDRHTEAFF
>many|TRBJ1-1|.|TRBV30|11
TGTGCCTGGCAAAAGAACACTGAAGCTTTCTTT
CAWQKNTEAFF
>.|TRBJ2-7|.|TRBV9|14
TGTGCCAGCAGCCCCCAGACACAGACCTACGAGCAGTACTTC
CASSPQTQTYEQYF
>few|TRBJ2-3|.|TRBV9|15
TGTACCAGCAGCGGGGGACAGGTGAACACAGATACGCAGTATTTT
CTSSGGQVNTDTQYF
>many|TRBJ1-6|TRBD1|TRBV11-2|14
TGTGCCAGCAGCAAAACAGGGGTCGGTTCACCCCTCCACTTT
CASSKTGVGSPLHF
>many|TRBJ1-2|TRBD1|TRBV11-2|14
TGTGCCAGCAGCTCCGGACAGGGCTCCTATGGCTACACCTTC
CASSSGQGSYGYTF
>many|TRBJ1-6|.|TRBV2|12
TGTGCCAGCAAAGGGGAAGGAGGACCCCTCCACTTT
CASKGEGGPLHF
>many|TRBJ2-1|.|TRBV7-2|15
TGTGCCAGCAGCTTAGGACGGGGGTTTAAGAATGAGCAGTTCTTC
CASSLGRGFKNEQFF